This paragraph reports one T cell receptor beta chain. The data originate from a study of blood T cells in healthy people across ages. With a J-beta primer mix and a sample-barcoded 5' primer, a second PCR ran about 7 to 11 cycles. A minimum of 2.5 million CDR3-containing paired-end reads was obtained for each sample. TCRdb re-derived calls from the 5' RACE reads in MiXCR, one entry per CDR3 protein. The table shows 850,000 to 1,100,000 distinct CDR3 sequences, with around two fifths occurring only once. V shed 3 bases, J shed 4 bases, and the junction held 4 bases outside the gene matches. In germline, CDR1 is SGHRS, CDR2 YFSETQ. This CDR3 is 15 amino acids long. Ten milliliters of peripheral blood were drawn from each donor into EDTA-treated tubes.

The sequenced material came from blood. This receptor was obtained from a man aged 18 to 29 in good health. The rearrangement uses TRBV5-1 and TRBJ2-2; 9 bases align to TRBD1. This CDR3 is CASSSQGQGTGELFF. In DNA, the CDR3 is TGCGCCAGCAGCTCGCAGGGACAGGGCACCGGGGAGCTGTTTTTT.